These T cell receptor beta chains were read from a single sample in a study of blood T cell repertoires in COVID-19. Using immunoSEQ multiplex PCR, the repertoire was profiled, and TCRdb retains in-frame clones only, with some absent. The repertoire includes tens of thousands of clones, approximately 80% of them detected once, and 8.5% to 14% sits in the top ten. Sequencing used peripheral blood. The receptors originated from a man between 50 and 59 years old with acute or convalescent COVID-19. Each CDR3 is given with its conserved first and last residue. Each record gives: J gene, D gene, V gene, clone size, CDR3 protein, CDR3 DNA. The D gene is left open where the match is weak. The size entry is marked missing in some rows and otherwise reads once, few, many or a size class.

J gene: TRBJ1-6; D gene: TRBD1; V gene: TRBV7-2; clone size: -; CDR3 protein: CASSSRYTGGRTNSPLHF; CDR3 DNA: TGTGCCAGCAGCTCTCGCTACACAGGGGGCCGGACTAATTCACCCCTCCACTTT
J gene: TRBJ1-3; D gene: -; V gene: TRBV6-2/TRBV6-3; clone size: -; CDR3 protein: CASSRPGTGNTIYF; CDR3 DNA: TGTGCCAGCAGCCGCCCAGGGACTGGAAACACCATATATTTT
J gene: TRBJ1-1; D gene: TRBD1; V gene: TRBV5-6; clone size: few; CDR3 protein: CASSSEGAMNTEAFF; CDR3 DNA: TGTGCCAGCAGCTCCGAGGGGGCGATGAACACTGAAGCTTTCTTT
J gene: TRBJ1-4; D gene: -; V gene: TRBV28; clone size: -; CDR3 protein: CASSLGGAGEKLFF; CDR3 DNA: TGTGCCAGCAGTTTAGGGGGGGCAGGGGAAAAACTGTTTTTT
J gene: TRBJ2-2; D gene: TRBD1; V gene: TRBV11-3; clone size: -; CDR3 protein: CASSRSGAGGTGELFF; CDR3 DNA: TGTGCCAGCAGCCGATCCGGGGCAGGGGGCACCGGGGAGCTGTTTTTT
J gene: TRBJ2-3; D gene: -; V gene: TRBV4-3; clone size: -; CDR3 protein: CASSQGAAGDTQYF; CDR3 DNA: TGCGCCAGCAGCCAAGGGGCCGCGGGAGATACGCAGTATTTT
J gene: TRBJ2-2; D gene: -; V gene: TRBV7-2; clone size: -; CDR3 protein: CASSWSGTGELFF; CDR3 DNA: TGTGCCAGCAGCTGGAGCGGGACCGGGGAGCTGTTTTTT
J gene: TRBJ2-7; D gene: -; V gene: TRBV5-5; clone size: -; CDR3 protein: CASSYNMGEVREQYF; CDR3 DNA: TGTGCCAGCAGCTACAACATGGGTGAGGTGAGGGAGCAGTACTTC
J gene: TRBJ2-2; D gene: -; V gene: TRBV18; clone size: -; CDR3 protein: CASSPEEGHENTGELFF; CDR3 DNA: TGTGCCAGCTCACCAGAGGAGGGTCACGAGAACACCGGGGAGCTGTTTTTT
J gene: TRBJ2-2; D gene: TRBD2; V gene: TRBV29-1; clone size: -; CDR3 protein: CSVTGSLAAGELFF; CDR3 DNA: TGCAGCGTTACGGGATCTCTAGCGGCCGGGGAGCTGTTTTTT
J gene: TRBJ2-2; D gene: -; V gene: TRBV18; clone size: -; CDR3 protein: CASSPQGNGELFF; CDR3 DNA: TGTGCCAGCTCCCCTCAGGGAAACGGGGAGCTGTTTTTT
J gene: TRBJ1-1; D gene: -; V gene: TRBV4-2; clone size: -; CDR3 protein: CASSQDLRSYTEAFF; CDR3 DNA: TGTGCCAGCAGCCAAGACTTACGGAGTTATACCGAAGCTTTCTTT
J gene: TRBJ1-1; D gene: TRBD1; V gene: TRBV20-1; clone size: -; CDR3 protein: CSASSMDRVNTEAFF; CDR3 DNA: TGCAGTGCTAGTAGCATGGACAGGGTGAACACTGAAGCTTTCTTT
J gene: TRBJ2-3; D gene: -; V gene: TRBV20-1; clone size: -; CDR3 protein: CSASRQGSTDTQYF; CDR3 DNA: TGCAGTGCTAGTCGGCAGGGGAGCACAGATACGCAGTATTTT
J gene: TRBJ1-1; D gene: TRBD1; V gene: TRBV6-5; clone size: -; CDR3 protein: CASSRTGVAAFF; CDR3 DNA: TGTGCCAGCAGTAGAACAGGGGTCGCAGCTTTCTTT
J gene: TRBJ1-1; D gene: TRBD1; V gene: TRBV3-1/TRBV3-2; clone size: -; CDR3 protein: CASSYGTGGEAFF; CDR3 DNA: TGTGCCAGCAGCTACGGGACAGGGGGTGAAGCTTTCTTT
J gene: TRBJ2-1; D gene: -; V gene: TRBV30; clone size: -; CDR3 protein: CAWGSPYNEQFF; CDR3 DNA: TGTGCCTGGGGGAGCCCCTACAATGAGCAGTTCTTC
J gene: TRBJ2-1; D gene: TRBD1; V gene: TRBV4-2; clone size: -; CDR3 protein: CASSQVSPLTGGGKNEQFF; CDR3 DNA: TGTGCCAGCAGCCAAGTAAGCCCCTTAACAGGGGGCGGTAAGAATGAGCAGTTCTTC
J gene: TRBJ2-1; D gene: TRBD1; V gene: TRBV2; clone size: few; CDR3 protein: CASSFPGQGAGDEQFF; CDR3 DNA: TGTGCCAGCAGCTTCCCGGGACAGGGGGCAGGCGATGAGCAGTTCTTC
J gene: TRBJ2-7; D gene: -; V gene: TRBV9; clone size: -; CDR3 protein: CASSGGWAGTYEQYF; CDR3 DNA: TGTGCCAGCAGCGGGGGTTGGGCGGGAACCTACGAGCAGTACTTC
J gene: TRBJ2-7; D gene: TRBD2; V gene: TRBV5-1; clone size: -; CDR3 protein: CASSRLAGGSYEQYF; CDR3 DNA: TGCGCCAGCAGCAGGCTAGCGGGAGGCTCCTACGAGCAGTACTTC
J gene: TRBJ1-2; D gene: -; V gene: TRBV3-1/TRBV3-2; clone size: -; CDR3 protein: CASSRSRDTFNYGYTF; CDR3 DNA: TGTGCCAGCAGCCGGTCCCGGGACACTTTTAACTATGGCTACACCTTC
J gene: TRBJ1-1; D gene: -; V gene: TRBV18; clone size: -; CDR3 protein: CASSLTTERNTEAFF; CDR3 DNA: TGTGCCAGCTCACTGACGACAGAGAGGAACACTGAAGCTTTCTTT
J gene: TRBJ2-7; D gene: TRBD1; V gene: TRBV28; clone size: -; CDR3 protein: CASSLSRQGAVEQYF; CDR3 DNA: TGTGCCAGCAGTTTATCCCGACAGGGGGCGGTCGAGCAGTACTTC
J gene: TRBJ2-1; D gene: TRBD2; V gene: TRBV18; clone size: -; CDR3 protein: CASSPLEDRAGGSYNEQFF; CDR3 DNA: TGTGCCAGCTCACCACTCGAGGATAGGGCGGGGGGGTCCTACAATGAGCAGTTCTTC
J gene: TRBJ1-2; D gene: TRBD1; V gene: TRBV19; clone size: -; CDR3 protein: CASGHGQGLNYGYTF; CDR3 DNA: TGTGCCAGTGGACACGGACAGGGGCTTAACTATGGCTACACCTTC
J gene: TRBJ1-5; D gene: -; V gene: TRBV15; clone size: -; CDR3 protein: CATSRSQGFSNQPQHF; CDR3 DNA: TGTGCCACCAGCAGATCCCAGGGATTTAGCAATCAGCCCCAGCATTTT
J gene: TRBJ1-5; D gene: TRBD1; V gene: TRBV19; clone size: -; CDR3 protein: CASSMARDRGASNQPQHF; CDR3 DNA: TGTGCCAGTAGTATGGCCCGGGACAGGGGTGCTAGCAATCAGCCCCAGCATTTT
J gene: TRBJ2-7; D gene: -; V gene: TRBV27; clone size: -; CDR3 protein: CASSWGRGAADGYEQYF; CDR3 DNA: TGTGCCAGCAGTTGGGGTCGGGGGGCGGCGGATGGCTACGAGCAGTACTTC
J gene: TRBJ1-5; D gene: -; V gene: TRBV29-1; clone size: -; CDR3 protein: CSVGWGGESNQPQHF; CDR3 DNA: TGCAGCGTGGGTTGGGGGGGCGAGAGCAATCAGCCCCAGCATTTT
J gene: TRBJ1-4; D gene: -; V gene: TRBV19; clone size: -; CDR3 protein: CASTPSGQEKLFF; CDR3 DNA: TGTGCCAGTACTCCATCCGGACAAGAAAAACTGTTTTTT
J gene: TRBJ1-5; D gene: -; V gene: TRBV6-6; clone size: few; CDR3 protein: CASSYLQPSNQPQHF; CDR3 DNA: TGTGCCAGCAGTTACCTACAGCCTAGCAATCAGCCCCAGCATTTT
J gene: TRBJ2-2; D gene: TRBD1; V gene: TRBV2; clone size: -; CDR3 protein: CASRTGTANTGELFF; CDR3 DNA: TGTGCCAGCAGGACCGGGACAGCGAACACCGGGGAGCTGTTTTTT
J gene: TRBJ1-2; D gene: -; V gene: TRBV9; clone size: -; CDR3 protein: CASSREGLAGYTF; CDR3 DNA: TGTGCCAGCAGCCGGGAGGGGCTTGCTGGCTACACCTTC
J gene: TRBJ2-3; D gene: -; V gene: TRBV29-1; clone size: -; CDR3 protein: CSVIPGTTSTDTQYF; CDR3 DNA: TGCAGCGTTATCCCCGGGACAACTAGCACAGATACGCAGTATTTT
J gene: TRBJ2-3; D gene: -; V gene: TRBV13; clone size: -; CDR3 protein: CASSLSGGGKGAQYF; CDR3 DNA: TGTGCCAGCAGCTTATCGGGAGGGGGCAAGGGCGCGCAGTATTTT
J gene: TRBJ1-1; D gene: -; V gene: TRBV20-1; clone size: few; CDR3 protein: CSARRNTEAFF; CDR3 DNA: TGCAGTGCTAGGAGGAACACTGAAGCTTTCTTT
J gene: TRBJ1-4; D gene: -; V gene: TRBV2; clone size: -; CDR3 protein: CASRPQDVVWVTNEKLFF; CDR3 DNA: TGTGCCAGCAGACCTCAGGATGTGGTATGGGTGACTAATGAAAAACTGTTTTTT
J gene: TRBJ1-2; D gene: -; V gene: TRBV5-4; clone size: -; CDR3 protein: CASSGGGGAEGYTF; CDR3 DNA: TGTGCCAGCAGCGGGGGCGGGGGCGCGGAGGGCTACACCTTC
J gene: TRBJ1-2; D gene: -; V gene: TRBV20-1; clone size: -; CDR3 protein: CSATGEGYTF; CDR3 DNA: TGCAGTGCTACTGGAGAAGGCTACACCTTC
J gene: TRBJ1-4; D gene: TRBD1; V gene: TRBV4-2; clone size: -; CDR3 protein: CASSPQQGEIQEKLFF; CDR3 DNA: TGTGCCAGCAGCCCTCAACAGGGGGAGATACAGGAAAAACTGTTTTTT
J gene: TRBJ2-3; D gene: TRBD2; V gene: TRBV2; clone size: -; CDR3 protein: CASRPGLGRDTQYF; CDR3 DNA: TGTGCCAGCAGACCGGGACTAGGACGCGATACGCAGTATTTT
J gene: TRBJ2-7; D gene: -; V gene: TRBV12-3/TRBV12-4; clone size: -; CDR3 protein: CASSFRGADEQYF; CDR3 DNA: TGTGCCAGCAGTTTCCGGGGGGCGGATGAGCAGTACTTC
J gene: TRBJ1-6; D gene: TRBD1; V gene: TRBV19; clone size: -; CDR3 protein: CASSLGQGADSPLHF; CDR3 DNA: TGTGCCAGTAGCCTTGGACAGGGTGCGGATTCACCCCTCCACTTT
J gene: TRBJ1-3; D gene: -; V gene: TRBV28; clone size: -; CDR3 protein: CASSLSGISGNTIYF; CDR3 DNA: TGTGCCAGCAGTTTATCAGGGATCTCTGGAAACACCATATATTTT
J gene: TRBJ2-7; D gene: -; V gene: TRBV28; clone size: few; CDR3 protein: CASSYDTYEQYF; CDR3 DNA: TGTGCCAGCAGTTACGACACGTACGAGCAGTACTTC
J gene: TRBJ1-1; D gene: -; V gene: TRBV5-1; clone size: -; CDR3 protein: CASSFLARGPEAFF; CDR3 DNA: TGCGCCAGCAGCTTTTTGGCCAGGGGTCCTGAAGCTTTCTTT